This T cell receptor beta chain comes out of a study of human T cells and chemical hapten exposure. Looking at the study overall: All through the approximately 25-week study, the scalp of each patient received diphenylcyclopropenone doses weekly. Study-wide points: DPC sensitization did not alter TCRs above 1 in 1000 frequency.

Time point reported: patch test 3, about 24 weeks after DPC sensitization. Sample treatment: therapeutic diphenylcyclopropenone sensitization with weekly scalp DPC. Authors' methods: Sample TCR totals centred on a median of roughly 96,000, ranging roughly 20,000 to 690,600. TCRdb called the RACE reads again in MiXCR, with one record for every CDR3 protein. These V and J calls are TCRdb output, not the study's own analysis. The table records about 160,000 distinct CDR3 sequences, approximately 30% of them present only once. Comments on this clonotype: Its target is not known.

The specimen was whole blood, collected in connection with sensitization to the hapten diphenylcyclopropenone (DPC). The TCR originated in a woman aged 18-29 years with alopecia areata. Some clones in this sample may be carry-over from other donors' samples.

The CDR3 spells CASSQIPGSSNTGELFF. Here the CDR3 DNA reads TGCGCCAGCAGCCAGATCCCCGGCAGTTCGAACACCGGGGAGCTGTTTTTT. V usage is TRBV4-1 and J usage is TRBJ2-2, with unresolved D. The CDR3 totals 17 residues. Germline V gene data show CDR1 as MGHRA and CDR2 as YSYEKL. V dropped 3 bases and J dropped 0 bases, with 14 bases sitting between them.